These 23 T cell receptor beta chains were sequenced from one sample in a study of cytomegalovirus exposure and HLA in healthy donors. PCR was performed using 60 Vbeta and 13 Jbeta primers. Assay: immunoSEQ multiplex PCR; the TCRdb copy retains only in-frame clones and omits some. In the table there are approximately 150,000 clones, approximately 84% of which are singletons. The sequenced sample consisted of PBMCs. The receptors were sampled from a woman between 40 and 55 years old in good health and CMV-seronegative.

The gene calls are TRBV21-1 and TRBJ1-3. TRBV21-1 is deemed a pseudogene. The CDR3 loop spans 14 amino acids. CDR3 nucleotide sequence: TGTGCCAGCAGCAAATACGGGGGAGGACACACCATATATTTT. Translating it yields CASSKYGGGHTIYF.

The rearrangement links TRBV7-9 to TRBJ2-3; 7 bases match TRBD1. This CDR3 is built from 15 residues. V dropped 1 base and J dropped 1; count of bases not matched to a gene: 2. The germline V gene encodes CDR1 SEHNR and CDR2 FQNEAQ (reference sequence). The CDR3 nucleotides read TGTGCCAGCAGCTTAGGACAGGGTGGCACAGATACGCAGTATTTT. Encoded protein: CASSLGQGGTDTQYF.

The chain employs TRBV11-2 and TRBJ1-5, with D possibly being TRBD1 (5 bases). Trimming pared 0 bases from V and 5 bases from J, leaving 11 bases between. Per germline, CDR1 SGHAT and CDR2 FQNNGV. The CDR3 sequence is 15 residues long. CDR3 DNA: TGTGCCAGCAGCTTAGAAGCAGGGTTTGATCAGCCCCAGCATTTT. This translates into CASSLEAGFDQPQHF.

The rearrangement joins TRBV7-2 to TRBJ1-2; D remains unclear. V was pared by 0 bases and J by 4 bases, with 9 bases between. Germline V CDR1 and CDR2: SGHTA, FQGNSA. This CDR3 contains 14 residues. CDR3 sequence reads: CASSLATHSYGYTF. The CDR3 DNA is TGTGCCAGCAGCTTAGCGACACACTCCTATGGCTACACCTTC.

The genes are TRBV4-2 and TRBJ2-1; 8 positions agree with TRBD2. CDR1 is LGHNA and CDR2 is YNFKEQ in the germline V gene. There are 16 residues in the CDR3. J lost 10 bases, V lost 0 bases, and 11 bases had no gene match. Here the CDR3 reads CASSQEEGLIAGEQFF. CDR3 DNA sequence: TGTGCCAGCAGCCAAGAAGAAGGACTCATAGCGGGAGAGCAGTTCTTC.

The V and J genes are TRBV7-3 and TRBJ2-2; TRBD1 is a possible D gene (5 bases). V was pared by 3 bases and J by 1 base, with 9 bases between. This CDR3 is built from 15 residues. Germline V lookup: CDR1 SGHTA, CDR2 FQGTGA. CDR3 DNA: TGTGCCAGCAGCTTCATCCAGGGGAACACCGGGGAGCTGTTTTTT. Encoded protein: CASSFIQGNTGELFF. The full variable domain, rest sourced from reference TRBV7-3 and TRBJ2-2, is GAGVSQTPSNKVTEKGKYVELRCDPISGHTALYWYRQSLGQGPEFLIYFQGTGAADDSGLPNDRFFAVRPEGSVSTLKIQRTERGDSAVYLCASSFIQGNTGELFFGEGSRLTVL.

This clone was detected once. As DNA, the CDR3 is TGTGCCAGCAGCCATTTGCGGGAGGGTCAAGAGACCCAGTACTTC. This encodes CASSHLREGQETQYF. This sequence joins TRBV14 and TRBJ2-5; 9 bases are a match to TRBD2. CDR3 length equals 15 residues. V was clipped by 3 bases and J by 2 bases; unmatched bases: 4. CDR1 SGHDN and CDR2 FVKESK come from the germline V gene.

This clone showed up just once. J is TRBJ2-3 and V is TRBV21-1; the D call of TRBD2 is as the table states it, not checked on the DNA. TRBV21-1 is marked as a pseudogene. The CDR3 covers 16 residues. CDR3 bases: TGTGCCAGCAGCAAAGGAGCGGGAACCAACACAGATACGCAGTATTTT. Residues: CASSKGAGTNTDTQYF.

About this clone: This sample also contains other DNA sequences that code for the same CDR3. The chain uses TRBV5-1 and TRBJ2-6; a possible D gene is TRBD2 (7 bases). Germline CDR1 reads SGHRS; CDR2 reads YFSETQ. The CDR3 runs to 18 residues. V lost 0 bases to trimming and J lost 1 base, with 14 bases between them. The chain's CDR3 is CASSLVAGARSGANVLTF. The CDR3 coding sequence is TGCGCCAGCAGCTTGGTGGCGGGGGCTCGATCTGGGGCCAACGTCCTGACTTTC.

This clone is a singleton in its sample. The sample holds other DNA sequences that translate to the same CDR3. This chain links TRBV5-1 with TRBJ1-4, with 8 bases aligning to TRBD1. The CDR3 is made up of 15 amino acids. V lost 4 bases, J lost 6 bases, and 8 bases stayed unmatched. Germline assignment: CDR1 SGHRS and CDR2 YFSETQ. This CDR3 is CASSLRTGWDEKLFF. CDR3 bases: TGCGCCAGCAGCCTACGGACAGGGTGGGATGAAAAACTGTTTTTT.

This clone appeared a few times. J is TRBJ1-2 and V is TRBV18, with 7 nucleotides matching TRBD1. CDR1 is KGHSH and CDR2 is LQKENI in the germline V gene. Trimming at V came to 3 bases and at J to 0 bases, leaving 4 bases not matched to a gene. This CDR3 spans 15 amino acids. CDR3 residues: CASSPDRATNYGYTF. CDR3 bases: TGTGCCAGCTCACCTGACAGGGCCACTAACTATGGCTACACCTTC.

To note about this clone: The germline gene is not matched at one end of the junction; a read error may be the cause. The CDR3: CSSSFGQGMDF. DNA for the CDR3: TGTTCCAGCAGCTTCGGCCAGGGAATGGATTTT. The rearrangement links TRBV7-9 to TRBJ2-3, with a possible D match to TRBD1 (5 bases). Germline CDR1 reads SEHNR; CDR2 reads FQNEAQ (reference sequence). CDR3 size: 11 residues. The full variable domain, its missing parts supplied by reference TRBV7-9 and TRBJ2-3, is DTGVSQNPRHKITKRGQNVTFRCDPISEHNRLYWYRQTLGQGPEFLTYFQNEAQLEKSRLLSDRFSAERPKGSFSTLEIQRTEQGDSAMYLCSSSFGQGMDFGPGTRLTVL.

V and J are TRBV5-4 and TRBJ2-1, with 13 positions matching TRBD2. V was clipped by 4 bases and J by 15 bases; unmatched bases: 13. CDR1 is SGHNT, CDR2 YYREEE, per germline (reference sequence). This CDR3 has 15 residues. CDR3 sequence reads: CASSNRTSGSNRRFF. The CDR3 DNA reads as TGTGCCAGCAGCAATAGGACTAGCGGGAGTAATCGTCGGTTCTTC.

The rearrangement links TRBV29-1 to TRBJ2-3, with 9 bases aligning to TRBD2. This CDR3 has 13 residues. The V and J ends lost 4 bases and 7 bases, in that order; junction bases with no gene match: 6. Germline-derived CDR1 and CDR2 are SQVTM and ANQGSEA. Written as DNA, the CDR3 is TGCAGCGTTGCGGGACTAGCCCCACATACGCAGTATTTT. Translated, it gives CSVAGLAPHTQYF.

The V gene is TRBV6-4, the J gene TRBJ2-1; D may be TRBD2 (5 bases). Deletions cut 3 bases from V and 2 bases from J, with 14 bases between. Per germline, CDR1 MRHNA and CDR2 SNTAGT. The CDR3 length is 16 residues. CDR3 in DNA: TGTGCCAGCAGTGAAAACTACCCGGGAACCTACAATGAGCAGTTCTTC. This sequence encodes CASSENYPGTYNEQFF.

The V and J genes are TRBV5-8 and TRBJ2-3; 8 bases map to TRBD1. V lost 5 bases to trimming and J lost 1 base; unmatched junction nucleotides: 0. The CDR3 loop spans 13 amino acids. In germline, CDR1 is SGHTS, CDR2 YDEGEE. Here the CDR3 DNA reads TGTGCCAGCAGGGACAGGGGCACAGATACGCAGTATTTT. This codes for CASRDRGTDTQYF. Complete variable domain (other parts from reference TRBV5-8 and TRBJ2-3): EAGVTQSPTHLIKTRGQQATLRCSPISGHTSVYWYQQALGLGLQFLLWYDEGEERNRGNFPPRFSGRQFPNYSSELNVNALELEDSALYLCASRDRGTDTQYFGPGTRLTVL.

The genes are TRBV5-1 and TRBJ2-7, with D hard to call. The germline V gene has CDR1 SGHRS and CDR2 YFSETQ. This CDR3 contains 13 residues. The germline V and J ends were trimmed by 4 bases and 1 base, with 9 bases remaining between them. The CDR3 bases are TGCGCCAGCAGCCCACCAGATTCCTACGAGCAGTACTTC. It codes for CASSPPDSYEQYF.

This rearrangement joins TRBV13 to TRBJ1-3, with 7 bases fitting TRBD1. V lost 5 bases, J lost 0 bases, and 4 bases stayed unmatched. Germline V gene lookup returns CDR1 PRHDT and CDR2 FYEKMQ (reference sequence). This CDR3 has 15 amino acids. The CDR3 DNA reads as TGTGCCAGCAGCCATGGGACAGTCTCTGGAAACACCATATATTTT. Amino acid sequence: CASSHGTVSGNTIYF.

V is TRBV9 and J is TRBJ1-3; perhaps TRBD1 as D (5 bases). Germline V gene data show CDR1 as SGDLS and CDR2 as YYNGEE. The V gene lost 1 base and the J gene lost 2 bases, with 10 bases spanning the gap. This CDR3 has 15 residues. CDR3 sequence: CASSVTGDTGNTIYF. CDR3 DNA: TGTGCCAGCAGCGTAACAGGCGATACTGGAAACACCATATATTTT.

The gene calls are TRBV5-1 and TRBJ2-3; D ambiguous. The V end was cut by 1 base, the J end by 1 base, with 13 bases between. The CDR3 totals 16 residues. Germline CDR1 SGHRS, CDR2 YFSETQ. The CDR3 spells CASSLYLAPRTDTQYF. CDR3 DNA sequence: TGCGCCAGCAGCTTGTATCTGGCCCCTCGCACAGATACGCAGTATTTT.

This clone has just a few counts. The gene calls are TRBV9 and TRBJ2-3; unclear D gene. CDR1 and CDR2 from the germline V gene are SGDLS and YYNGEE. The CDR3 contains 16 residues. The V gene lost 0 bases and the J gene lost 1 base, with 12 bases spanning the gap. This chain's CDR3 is CASSVAARSGTDTQYF. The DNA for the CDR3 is TGTGCCAGCAGCGTAGCCGCGCGTAGTGGCACAGATACGCAGTATTTT.

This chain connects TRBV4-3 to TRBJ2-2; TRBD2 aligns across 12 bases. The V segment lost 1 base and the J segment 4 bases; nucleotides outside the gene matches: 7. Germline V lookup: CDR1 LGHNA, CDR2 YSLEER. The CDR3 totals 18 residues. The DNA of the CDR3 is TGCGCCAGCAGCCAAGTCCCTGGACTAGCGGGGCCCACCGGGGAGCTGTTTTTT. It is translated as CASSQVPGLAGPTGELFF.

The CDR3 nucleotides are TGTGCCAGCTCAACCCAGGGGGTGGGCGAAAAACTGTTTTTT. It codes for CASSTQGVGEKLFF. The V call is TRBV18, the J call TRBJ1-4; 7 nucleotides match TRBD1. This CDR3 contains 14 residues. Trimming took 5 bases from V and 8 from J; bases not matched to a gene: 8. The germline V gene has CDR1 KGHSH and CDR2 LQKENI.